Following are 17 T cell receptor beta chains from one sample sequenced in a study of blood T cell repertoires in COVID-19. The table came from immunoSEQ multiplex PCR; TCRdb's copy has only in-frame clones and leaves some out. The table has 110,000 to 150,000 clones, about four fifths seen once; the top ten hold 1.5% to 2%. The source material was PBMCs or T cells enriched from blood (not recorded which). These receptors were collected from a woman between 18 and 30 years old who had been exposed to COVID-19.

The gene calls are TRBV7-2 and TRBJ1-1, with D possibly being TRBD1 (6 bases). The germline V and J ends were trimmed by 4 bases and 5 bases, with 14 bases remaining between them. Germline CDR1 is SGHTA and CDR2 is FQGNSA. CDR3 length: 14 amino acids. In DNA form, the CDR3 reads TGTGCCAGCAGCTCCCTACAGGGTCGGACTGAAGCTTTCTTT. Amino acid sequence: CASSSLQGRTEAFF.

This clone was picked up one time. The chain is built from TRBV5-1 and TRBJ2-7, with TRBD1 matching 7 bases. The CDR3 sequence is 17 residues long. With V trimmed by 3 bases and J by 7 bases, 19 bases remained unmatched. Looked up from germline, CDR1 is SGHRS and CDR2 is YFSETQ. The DNA of the CDR3 is TGCGCCAGCAGCTCAGCGTTACAGGGGACCTCCTCGAGAGAGCAGTACTTC. It specifies CASSSALQGTSSREQYF.

The V call is TRBV20-1, the J call TRBJ1-1; no clear D. Trimming took off 4 bases at V and 1 base at J, with 4 bases between the two ends. Germline CDR1 reads DFQATT; CDR2 reads SNEGSKA (reference sequence). The CDR3 has 11 residues. CDR3 loop: CSANWNTEAFF. The CDR3 DNA reads TGCAGTGCTAACTGGAACACTGAAGCTTTCTTT.

CDR3 nucleotide sequence: TGTGCCAGCAGCGAGCAACAGGGCGGTGGCTACACCTTC. Translating it yields CASSEQQGGGYTF. This chain joins TRBV11-2 and TRBJ1-2; TRBD1 might be the D (6 bases). The germline V gene has CDR1 SGHAT and CDR2 FQNNGV. This CDR3 is built from 13 residues. The V end was cut by 5 bases, the J end by 7 bases, with 14 bases between.

The chain couples TRBV7-9 to TRBJ1-5; 7 bases map to TRBD1. Germline CDR1 and CDR2: SEHNR and FQNEAQ (reference sequence). The CDR3 is 14 residues long. V trimming: 3 bases; J trimming: 7 bases; junction bases outside the gene matches: 6. The CDR3 nucleotides read TGTGCCAGCAGCTTTAAGGGGGCGGGCCAGCCCCAGCATTTT. It is translated as CASSFKGAGQPQHF.

The chain recombines TRBV10-1 with TRBJ2-5; weak D call: TRBD2 (5 bases). V lost 2 bases to trimming and J lost 1 base, with 8 bases between them. Germline CDR1 WNHNN, CDR2 SYGVQD (reference sequence). The length of the CDR3 is 14 residues. The CDR3 is CASSESGSQETQYF. The CDR3 region has the DNA TGCGCCAGCAGTGAGAGCGGATCCCAAGAGACCCAGTACTTC.

This clone appeared a single time. This chain uses TRBV28 with TRBJ1-2; possibly TRBD1 for D (5 bases). Between the trimmed V and J ends, which lost 5 bases and 8 bases, there was a span of 12 bases. The germline gives CDR1 MDHEN, CDR2 SYDVKM. This CDR3 is 12 amino acids long. CDR3: CASSRRAGGYTF. CDR3 nucleotides: TGTGCCAGCAGTCGCAGGGCTGGAGGCTACACCTTC.

This chain connects TRBV6-6 to TRBJ1-1, with TRBD1 matching over 7 bases. V dropped 8 bases and J dropped 13; count of bases not matched to a gene: 10. The CDR3 has 11 residues. CDR1 is MNHNY and CDR2 is SVGAGI in the germline V gene (reference sequence). The DNA for the CDR3 is TGTGCCAGCCTAGGGGGCCTGAAGGTTTTCTTT. Its translation: CASLGGLKVFF.

The chain couples TRBV28 to TRBJ2-7; TRBD2 aligns across 11 bases. Germline values: CDR1 MDHEN, CDR2 SYDVKM. CDR3 length: 18 amino acids. V lost 3 bases, J lost 6 bases, and 16 bases stayed unmatched. The CDR3 loop reads CASSFRMGLADEGGEQYF. DNA of the CDR3: TGTGCCAGCAGTTTCAGAATGGGACTAGCGGATGAGGGGGGCGAGCAGTACTTC.

The V gene is TRBV11-1, the J gene TRBJ1-1, with D possibly being TRBD1 (6 bases). Trimming took 4 bases from V and 1 from J, leaving 10 bases between them. The CDR3 sequence is 14 residues long. Per the germline V gene, CDR1 is SGHAT and CDR2 is FQDESV (reference sequence). Here the CDR3 reads CASSWDKPNTEAFF. The CDR3 coding sequence is TGTGCCAGCAGCTGGGACAAACCGAACACTGAAGCTTTCTTT.

This rearrangement joins TRBV7-9 to TRBJ2-7; TRBD2 agrees at 8 bases. CDR1 is SEHNR and CDR2 is FQNEAQ in the germline V gene (reference sequence). J gave up 6 bases and V 3 bases, and 4 bases lay outside the gene matches. This CDR3 has 13 residues. CDR3: CASSFGRGVEQYF. CDR3 in DNA: TGTGCCAGCAGCTTCGGGAGGGGTGTCGAGCAGTACTTC.

This clone occurred once. The chain couples TRBV18 to TRBJ2-5; maybe TRBD1 (6 bases). The CDR3 loop spans 15 amino acids. Trimming shortened V by 2 bases and J by 5 bases, and 15 bases separated the two germline ends. CDR1 is KGHSH and CDR2 is LQKENI in the germline V gene. CDR3 in amino acids: CASSPRQGKEETQYF. DNA for the CDR3: TGTGCCAGCTCACCAAGGCAGGGGAAGGAGGAGACCCAGTACTTC.

The chain carries TRBV13 and TRBJ2-1, with D possibly matching TRBD1 (5 bases). Per the germline V gene, CDR1 is PRHDT and CDR2 is FYEKMQ (reference sequence). Trimming took off 3 bases at V and 10 bases at J, with 13 bases between the two ends. This CDR3 has 13 residues. The CDR3 nucleotides read TGTGCCAGCAGCTTGGGGCCCAATCCAGAGCAGTTCTTC. It encodes CASSLGPNPEQFF.

J is TRBJ2-2 and V is TRBV5-1; TRBD2 matches at 9 bases. The CDR3 sequence is 15 residues long. The germline V gene encodes CDR1 SGHRS and CDR2 YFSETQ. After removal of 4 bases from V and 6 bases from J, the junction contained 7 bases not matched to a gene. Here the CDR3 DNA reads TGCGCCAGCAGCGCGGGACTAGCCGGGGCCGGGGAGCTGTTTTTT. It encodes CASSAGLAGAGELFF.

The rearrangement joins TRBV7-2 to TRBJ1-2; D gene ambiguous. Looked up from germline, CDR1 is SGHTA and CDR2 is FQGNSA. V lost 1 base and J lost 1, with 10 bases in between. The CDR3 runs 15 residues. The CDR3 region is CASSLDGGLNYGYTF. As DNA, the CDR3 is TGTGCCAGCAGCTTAGATGGAGGACTTAACTATGGCTACACCTTC.

The chain employs TRBV4-3 and TRBJ2-7, with D uncertain. V was pared by 0 bases and J by 4 bases, with 7 bases between. Germline-derived CDR1 and CDR2 are LGHNA and YSLEER. This CDR3 is 13 amino acids long. The CDR3 protein is CASSQDSLYEQYF. DNA of the CDR3: TGCGCCAGCAGCCAAGATTCCCTTTACGAGCAGTACTTC.

The rearrangement uses TRBV3-1 (or the pseudogene TRBV3-2) and TRBJ1-1; D uncertain. V was cut by 1 base and J by 0 bases, with 6 bases left in between. Germline V lookup: CDR1 LGHDT, CDR2 YNNKEL (reference sequence). The CDR3 is made up of 14 amino acids. The CDR3 DNA reads TGTGCCAGCAGCCAAGGCCAGGTGAACACTGAAGCTTTCTTT. It translates to CASSQGQVNTEAFF.